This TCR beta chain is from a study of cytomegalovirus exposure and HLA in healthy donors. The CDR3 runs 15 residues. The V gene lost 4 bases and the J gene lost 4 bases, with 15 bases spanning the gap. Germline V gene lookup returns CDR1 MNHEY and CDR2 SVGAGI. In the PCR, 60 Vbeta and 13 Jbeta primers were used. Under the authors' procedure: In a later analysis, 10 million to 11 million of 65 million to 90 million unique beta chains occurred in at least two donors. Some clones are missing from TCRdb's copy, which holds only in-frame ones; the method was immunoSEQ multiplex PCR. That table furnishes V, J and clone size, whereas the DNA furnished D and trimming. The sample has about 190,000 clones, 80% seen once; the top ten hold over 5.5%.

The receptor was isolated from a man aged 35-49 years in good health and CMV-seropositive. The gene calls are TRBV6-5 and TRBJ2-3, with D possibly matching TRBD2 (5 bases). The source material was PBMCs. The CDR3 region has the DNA TGTGCCAGCAGTTTGGTAGGGCTGGAGGCAGATACGCAGTATTTT. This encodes CASSLVGLEADTQYF.